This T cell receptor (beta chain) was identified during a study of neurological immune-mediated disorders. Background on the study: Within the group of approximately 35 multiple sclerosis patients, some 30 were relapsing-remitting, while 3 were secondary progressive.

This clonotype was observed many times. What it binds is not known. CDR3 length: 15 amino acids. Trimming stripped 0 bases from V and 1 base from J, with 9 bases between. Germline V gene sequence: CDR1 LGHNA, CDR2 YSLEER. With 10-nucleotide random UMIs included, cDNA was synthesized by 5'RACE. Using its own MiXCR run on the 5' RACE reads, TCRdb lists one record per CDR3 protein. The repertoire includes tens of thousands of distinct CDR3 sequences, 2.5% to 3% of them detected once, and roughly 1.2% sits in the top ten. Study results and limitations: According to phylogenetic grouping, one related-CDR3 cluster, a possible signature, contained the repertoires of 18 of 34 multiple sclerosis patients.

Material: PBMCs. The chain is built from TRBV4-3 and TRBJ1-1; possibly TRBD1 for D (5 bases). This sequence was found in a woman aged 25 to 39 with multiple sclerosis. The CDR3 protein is CASSQETGRNTEAFF. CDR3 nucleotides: TGCGCCAGCAGCCAAGAGACGGGACGGAACACTGAAGCTTTCTTT.